This T cell receptor beta chain derives from a study of blood T cells in healthy people across ages. Combining a sample-barcoded 5' primer with a J-beta primer mix, a second PCR ran for 7 to 11 cycles. TCRdb ran MiXCR on the 5' RACE reads and lists one entry per CDR3 protein. The table records 1.5 million to 2 million distinct CDR3 sequences, less than 50% of them present only once. Germline V CDR1 and CDR2: MNHEY, SVGEGT. This CDR3 has 12 amino acids. The V end was cut by 6 bases, the J end by 13 bases, with 17 bases between. For every donor, a draw yielded around 10 milliliters of peripheral blood. The receptor was derived from a woman aged 40 to 49 in good health. Sample: blood. The V call is TRBV6-2 or TRBV6-3, the J call TRBJ2-3; D ambiguous. The CDR3 reads CASSKREIREYF. Here the CDR3 DNA reads TGTGCCAGCAGCAAAAGGGAAATAAGGGAGTATTTT.